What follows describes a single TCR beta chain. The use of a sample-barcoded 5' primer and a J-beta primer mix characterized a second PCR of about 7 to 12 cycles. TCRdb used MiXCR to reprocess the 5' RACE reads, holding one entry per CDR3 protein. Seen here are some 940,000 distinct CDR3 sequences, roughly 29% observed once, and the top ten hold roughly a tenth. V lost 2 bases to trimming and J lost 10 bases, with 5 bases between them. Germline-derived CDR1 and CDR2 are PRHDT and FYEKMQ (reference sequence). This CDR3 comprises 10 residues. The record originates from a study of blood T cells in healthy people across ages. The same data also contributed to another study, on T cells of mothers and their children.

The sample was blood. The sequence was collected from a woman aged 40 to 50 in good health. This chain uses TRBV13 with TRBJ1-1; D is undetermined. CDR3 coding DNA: TGTGCCAGCAGCTTAAATCGAGCTTTCTTT. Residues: CASSLNRAFF.